Each of the 15 T cell receptor beta chains below was sequenced from the same sample in a study of T-cell memory formation after mild COVID-19. Each CDR3 protein gets one entry after TCRdb re-called the 5' RACE reads with MiXCR. This sample yields hundreds of thousands of distinct CDR3 sequences, of which approximately 15% are seen a single time; 22% belongs to the top ten. The sample taken for sequencing was PBMCs or a T cell subset sorted from them (not recorded which). The source of these receptors is a man aged 18 to 30 who had mild COVID-19 (a few samples of this study predate the infection). Cell type and time point are not known.

The V gene is TRBV20-1, the J gene TRBJ2-1, with D possibly matching TRBD2 (6 bases). CDR3 length equals 16 residues. Germline CDR1 DFQATT, CDR2 SNEGSKA (reference sequence). V dropped 3 bases and J dropped 6 bases, with 21 bases sitting between them. The CDR3 bases are TGCAGTGCTAGGAGACTAGTTGTATCCTACCTCAATGAGCAGTTCTTC. Protein: CSARRLVVSYLNEQFF.

This chain connects TRBV6-6 to TRBJ2-3, with no clear D. The germline V gene has CDR1 MNHNY and CDR2 SVGAGI (reference sequence). This CDR3 is built from 12 residues. CDR3 sequence reads: CVLAPLVDTQYF. The CDR3 DNA follows: TGTGTCCTGGCCCCGCTGGTAGATACGCAGTATTTT.

The genes are TRBV3-1 and TRBJ2-1, with D tentatively TRBD2 (7 bases). The CDR3 covers 16 residues. CDR1 and CDR2 (germline): LGHDT, YNNKEL (reference sequence). The V and J ends lost 0 bases and 3 bases respectively, with 12 bases between them. The CDR3: CASSQERGGLYNEQFF. CDR3 sequence (DNA): TGTGCCAGCAGCCAAGAAAGGGGGGGCCTCTACAATGAGCAGTTCTTC.

This clonotype has at least ten counts. J is TRBJ2-1 and V is TRBV5-1; 9 bases fit TRBD1. The V gene's germline CDR1 is SGHRS and CDR2 YFSETQ. V trimming: 9 bases; J trimming: 5 bases; junction bases outside the gene matches: 18. The CDR3 sequence is 17 residues long. CDR3 DNA sequence: TGCGCCATCACCACCCTAATAAGACAGGGGGGTAACAATGAGCAGTTCTTC. Translated, it gives CAITTLIRQGGNNEQFF. The entire variable domain, with the rest obtained from reference TRBV5-1 and TRBJ2-1, is as follows: KAGVTQTPRYLIKTRGQQVTLSCSPISGHRSVSWYQQTPGQGLQFLFEYFSETQRNKGNFPGRFSGRQFSNSRSEMNVSTLELGDSALYLCAITTLIRQGGNNEQFFGPGTRLTVL.

J is TRBJ1-5 and V is TRBV6-2 or TRBV6-3; 7 bases fit TRBD1. Germline V gives CDR1 MNHEY, CDR2 SVGEGT. The ends lost 6 bases at V and 3 bases at J; junction bases unmatched: 8. The length of the CDR3 is 15 residues. CDR3 in amino acids: CASRLTGVNNQPQHF. Here the CDR3 DNA reads TGTGCCAGCAGGCTCACAGGGGTTAACAATCAGCCCCAGCATTTT.

This clonotype was found many times. This sequence joins TRBV6-5 and TRBJ1-5; tentatively, D is TRBD1 (6 bases). Trimming removed 5 bases at V and 1 base at J, with 18 bases between. Germline V lookup: CDR1 MNHEY, CDR2 SVGAGI. The CDR3 runs 17 residues. The CDR3 sequence: CASSATGLVVSNQPQHF. The DNA for the CDR3 is TGTGCCAGCAGTGCAACAGGGTTAGTGGTGAGCAATCAGCCCCAGCATTTT.

This clonotype was counted between two and nine times. The chain employs TRBV10-3 and TRBJ2-7, with D perhaps TRBD1 (6 bases). The CDR3 has 12 residues. V was trimmed by 0 bases and J by 7 bases, leaving 7 bases between them. Germline V gene data show CDR1 as ENHRY and CDR2 as SYGVKD. The CDR3: CAISESGTEQYF. CDR3 bases: TGTGCCATCAGTGAGTCCGGGACAGAGCAGTACTTC.

The V gene is TRBV7-9, the J gene TRBJ2-3; 8 nucleotides agree with TRBD1. This CDR3 is 14 amino acids long. After removal of 8 bases from V and 5 bases from J, the junction contained 9 bases not matched to a gene. Germline loops: CDR1 SEHNR, CDR2 FQNEAQ (reference sequence). CDR3 sequence: CASDSQGEGDTQYF. CDR3 nucleotides: TGTGCCAGCGACTCACAGGGGGAAGGAGATACGCAGTATTTT.

Only a few counts were recorded for this clonotype. The genes are TRBV29-1 and TRBJ2-1; possibly TRBD1 for D (7 bases). The ends were cut back, 4 bases at V and 3 bases at J, with 19 bases in the middle. The germline V gene encodes CDR1 SQVTM and CDR2 ANQGSEA. This CDR3 has 16 residues. The CDR3 DNA is TGCAGCGTTGGGGCGATGCAGGGGGGTCTCTACAATGAGCAGTTCTTC. Its protein product is CSVGAMQGGLYNEQFF.

This chain uses TRBV7-6 with TRBJ2-3, with unresolved D. V gave up 5 bases and J gave up 8 bases, with 14 bases separating them. The CDR3 is 13 amino acids. Germline V lookup: CDR1 SGHVS, CDR2 FNYEAQ. The CDR3 sequence: CASSQLVWGTQYF. As DNA, the CDR3 is TGTGCCAGCAGCCAACTCGTATGGGGTACGCAGTATTTT.

This clonotype was seen many times. This chain connects TRBV2 to TRBJ1-1; 7 nucleotides line up with TRBD1. J was trimmed by 4 bases and V by 5 bases; bases with no gene match: 4. This CDR3 comprises 13 residues. Germline assignment: CDR1 SNHLY and CDR2 FYNNEI. As DNA, the CDR3 is TGTGCCAGCAGTTCACAGGGGAGCACTGAAGCTTTCTTT. Its translation is CASSSQGSTEAFF.

This clonotype turned up a few times. The V call is TRBV5-5, the J call TRBJ1-1, with D maybe TRBD1 (6 bases). Deletions cut 2 bases from V and 1 base from J, with 12 bases between. The CDR3 is made up of 15 amino acids. CDR1 is SGHKS, CDR2 YYEKEE, per germline (reference sequence). The CDR3: CASSFKGQPNTEAFF. DNA for the CDR3: TGTGCCAGCAGCTTTAAGGGACAACCGAACACTGAAGCTTTCTTT.

The chain has TRBV20-1 and TRBJ2-7, with 8 bases fitting TRBD1. The CDR3 extends over 14 amino acids. The germline CDR1 and CDR2 sequences are DFQATT and SNEGSKA (reference sequence). Unmatched junction bases numbered 8, after V lost 6 bases and J lost 1 base. In DNA, the CDR3 is TGCAGTGCGACCTCGGACAGGGTATCCTACGAGCAGTACTTC. Translated: CSATSDRVSYEQYF.

The table lists this clonotype with a few counts. The CDR3 reads CASVPGGAGELFF. The CDR3 DNA reads as TGTGCCAGCGTTCCTGGGGGGGCCGGGGAGCTGTTTTTT. The J gene is TRBJ2-2, the V gene TRBV6-1, with 7 bases lining up with TRBD2. The V gene end was trimmed by 8 bases and the J gene end by 6 bases; junction bases not matched to a gene: 6. The CDR3 loop spans 13 amino acids. The germline V gene encodes CDR1 MNHNS and CDR2 SASEGT.

The rearrangement joins TRBV12-3 or TRBV12-4 to TRBJ1-2, with a possible D match to TRBD1 (6 bases). Trimming removed 6 bases at V and 4 bases at J, with 18 bases between. CDR3 length: 15 amino acids. As DNA, the CDR3 is TGTGCCAGCAGCCGACAACAGGGCGCGGGCTATGGCTACACCTTC. Translated, it gives CASSRQQGAGYGYTF.